This T cell receptor beta chain was sequenced for a study of T cell changes during pregnancy in multiple sclerosis. The table came from immunoSEQ multiplex PCR; TCRdb's copy has only in-frame clones and leaves some out. The repertoire consists of some 66,000 clones, with roughly nine tenths occurring once and the leading ten covering roughly 5.2%. V lost 5 bases and J lost 4; bases outside the gene matches: 8. Germline V CDR1 and CDR2: MNHEY, SMNVEV (reference sequence). The CDR3 totals 15 residues. The material was CD8+ T cells from peripheral blood mononuclear cells, obtained before pregnancy. This chain uses TRBV27 with TRBJ2-1; 7 bases line up with TRBD1. This clonotype was obtained from a female donor with multiple sclerosis, enrolled in a pregnancy study. CDR3: CASSGGQDVYNEQFF. The CDR3 nucleotides are TGTGCCAGCAGTGGCGGACAGGACGTGTACAATGAGCAGTTCTTC.